This is a list of T cell receptor beta chains from one sample in a study of blood T cells in healthy people across ages. TCRdb ran MiXCR on the 5' RACE reads and lists one entry per CDR3 protein. Of more than 1,000,000 distinct CDR3 sequences listed, under 30% are singletons. These data were also filed under a second study, of T cells of mothers and their children.

The sequenced sample consisted of blood. These receptors all stem from a girl aged 2 to 9 in good health. Each CDR3 is given with its conserved first and last residue. Each record gives: V gene, clone size, J gene, D gene, CDR3 protein, CDR3 DNA. The D gene is left open where the match is weak. Rows give clone size only sometimes, using once, few, many, or a class for an expanded clone.

>TRBV4-1|few|TRBJ2-2|-
CASSPKANTGELFF
TGCGCCAGCAGCCCTAAGGCGAACACCGGGGAGCTGTTTTTT
>TRBV5-1|few|TRBJ2-1|TRBD2
CASSLTSGNRNEQFF
TGCGCCAGCAGCTTGACTAGCGGGAATCGGAATGAGCAGTTCTTC
>TRBV7-9|few|TRBJ2-5|-
CASLSLEGETQYF
TGTGCCAGTTTGTCCCTGGAGGGGGAGACCCAGTACTTC
>TRBV13|-|TRBJ2-1|TRBD1
CASTVPETGGEQFF
TGTGCCAGCACAGTACCCGAGACAGGGGGTGAGCAGTTCTTC
>TRBV25-1|few|TRBJ1-2|-
CASSDPTHDLYGYTF
TGTGCCAGCAGTGACCCCACACATGACCTATATGGCTACACCTTC
>TRBV12-3/TRBV12-4|-|TRBJ2-1|-
CASSLDGTQSYNEQFF
TGTGCCAGCAGCCTCGACGGGACTCAATCCTACAATGAGCAGTTCTTC
>TRBV27|few|TRBJ1-4|-
CASKVQTGSNEKLFF
TGTGCCAGCAAAGTACAGACGGGATCCAATGAAAAACTGTTTTTT
>TRBV28|-|TRBJ2-1|-
CASSFSGISYNEQFF
TGTGCCAGCAGTTTTTCAGGGATCTCCTACAATGAGCAGTTCTTC
>TRBV3-1|-|TRBJ2-3|-
CASSQQTGRTDTQYF
TGTGCCAGCAGCCAACAGACAGGCCGCACAGATACGCAGTATTTT
>TRBV12-5|-|TRBJ2-3|TRBD2
CASGPPTSGIHAQDTQYF
TGTGCTAGTGGCCCTCCTACTAGCGGGATTCACGCTCAAGATACGCAGTATTTT
>TRBV6-6|-|TRBJ2-3|-
CASSYEGLDTQYF
TGTGCCAGCAGTTATGAGGGTTTAGATACGCAGTATTTT
>TRBV20-1|few|TRBJ2-3|TRBD2
CSASDSGRAWTDTQYF
TGCAGTGCTAGTGATAGCGGGAGGGCCTGGACAGATACGCAGTATTTT
>TRBV29-1|few|TRBJ2-7|TRBD2
CSVEWAGGWNEQYF
TGCAGCGTTGAATGGGCGGGAGGCTGGAACGAGCAGTACTTC